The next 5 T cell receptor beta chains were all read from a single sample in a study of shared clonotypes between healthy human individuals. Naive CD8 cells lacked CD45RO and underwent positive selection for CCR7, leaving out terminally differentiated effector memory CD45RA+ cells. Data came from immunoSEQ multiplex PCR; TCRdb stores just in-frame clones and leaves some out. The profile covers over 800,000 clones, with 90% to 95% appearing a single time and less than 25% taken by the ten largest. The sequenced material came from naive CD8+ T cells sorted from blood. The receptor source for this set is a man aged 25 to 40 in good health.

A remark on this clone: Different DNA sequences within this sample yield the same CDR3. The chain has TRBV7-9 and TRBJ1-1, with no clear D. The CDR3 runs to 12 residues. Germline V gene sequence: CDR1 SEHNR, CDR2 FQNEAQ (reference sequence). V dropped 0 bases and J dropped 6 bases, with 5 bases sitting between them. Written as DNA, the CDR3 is TGTGCCAGCAGCTTAGCGCCGGCTGAAGCTTTCTTT. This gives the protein CASSLAPAEAFF.

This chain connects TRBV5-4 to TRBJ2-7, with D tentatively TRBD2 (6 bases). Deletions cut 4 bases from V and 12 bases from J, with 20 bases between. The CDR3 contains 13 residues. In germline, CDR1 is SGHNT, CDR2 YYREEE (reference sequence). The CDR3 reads CASSRRDFHLWYF. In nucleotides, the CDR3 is TGTGCCAGCAGCCGCCGGGACTTCCACTTGTGGTACTTC.

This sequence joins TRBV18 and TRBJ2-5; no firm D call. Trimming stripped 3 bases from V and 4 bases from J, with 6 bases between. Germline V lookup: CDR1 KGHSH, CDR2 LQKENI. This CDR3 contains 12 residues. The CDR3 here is CASSPATETQYF. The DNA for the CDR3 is TGTGCCAGCTCACCGGCTACAGAGACCCAGTACTTC.

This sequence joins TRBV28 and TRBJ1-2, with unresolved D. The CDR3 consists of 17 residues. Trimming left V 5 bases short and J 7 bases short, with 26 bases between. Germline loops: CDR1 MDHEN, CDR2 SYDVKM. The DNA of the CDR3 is TGTGCCAGCAGTACCAAACGTTCTGAACTACTTCCATTTGGCTACACCTTC. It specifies CASSTKRSELLPFGYTF.

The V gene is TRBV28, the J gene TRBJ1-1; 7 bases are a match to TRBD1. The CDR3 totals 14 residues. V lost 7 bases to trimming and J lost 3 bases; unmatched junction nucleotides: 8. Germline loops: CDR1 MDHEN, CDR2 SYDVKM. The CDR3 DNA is TGTGCCAGCATTGAAGCAGGGGGATACACTGAAGCTTTCTTT. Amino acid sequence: CASIEAGGYTEAFF.